Sequencing of this T cell receptor beta chain was carried out in a study of T-cell memory formation after mild COVID-19. General study points: Clones contracting over day 15 to 85 were CD4/CD8 balanced, with later expanders leaning CD4+. Pre-infection memory already had some responding clones, implying cross-reactive memory joined.

This clonotype was seen a few times. As yet, its antigen is unknown. TCRalpha and TCRbeta libraries used 5'RACE with constant-segment primers and UMIs. TCRdb ran MiXCR on the 5' RACE reads and lists one entry per CDR3 protein. Counted here are about 140,000 distinct CDR3 sequences, 11% to 15% occurring once; the ten biggest clones make up under 30%. V lost 4 bases and J 4 bases, leaving 13 bases between the germline ends. Germline V CDR1 and CDR2: DFQATT, SNEGSKA (reference sequence). The CDR3 consists of 14 residues. The sequencing sample was made of PBMCs or a T cell subset sorted from them (not recorded which). The chain combines TRBV20-1 with TRBJ2-2; D is perhaps TRBD1 (6 bases). The sequence was collected from an adult woman who had mild COVID-19 (a few samples of this study predate the infection). Cell type and time point are not known. CDR3 DNA: TGCAGTGCTACAGGGGTTTTGAGCACCGGGGAGCTGTTTTTT. This translates into CSATGVLSTGELFF.